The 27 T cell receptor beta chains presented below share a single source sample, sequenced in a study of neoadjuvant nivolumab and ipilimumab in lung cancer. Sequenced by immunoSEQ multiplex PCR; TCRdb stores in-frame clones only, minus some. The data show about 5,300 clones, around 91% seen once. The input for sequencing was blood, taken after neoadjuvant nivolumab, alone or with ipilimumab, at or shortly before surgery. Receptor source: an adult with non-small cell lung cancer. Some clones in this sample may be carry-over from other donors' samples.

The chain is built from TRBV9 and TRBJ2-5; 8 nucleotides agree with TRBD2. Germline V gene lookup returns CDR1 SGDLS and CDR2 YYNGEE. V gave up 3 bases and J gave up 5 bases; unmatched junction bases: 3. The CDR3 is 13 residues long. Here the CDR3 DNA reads TGTGCCAGCAGCGGCGGGGGGCGGGAGACCCAGTACTTC. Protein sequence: CASSGGGRETQYF.

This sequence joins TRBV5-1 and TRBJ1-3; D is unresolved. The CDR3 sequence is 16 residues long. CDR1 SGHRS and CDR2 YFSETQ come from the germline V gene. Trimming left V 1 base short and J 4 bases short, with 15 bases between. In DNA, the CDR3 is TGCGCCAGCAGCTTGCGGCTAGGACCTTCCGGAAACACCATATATTTT. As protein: CASSLRLGPSGNTIYF.

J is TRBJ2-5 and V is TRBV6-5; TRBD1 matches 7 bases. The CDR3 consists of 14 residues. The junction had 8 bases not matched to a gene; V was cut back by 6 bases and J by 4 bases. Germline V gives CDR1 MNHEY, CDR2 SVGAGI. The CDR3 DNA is TGTGCCAGCAGCCCTACAGGGGTGCGAGAGACCCAGTACTTC. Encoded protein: CASSPTGVRETQYF.

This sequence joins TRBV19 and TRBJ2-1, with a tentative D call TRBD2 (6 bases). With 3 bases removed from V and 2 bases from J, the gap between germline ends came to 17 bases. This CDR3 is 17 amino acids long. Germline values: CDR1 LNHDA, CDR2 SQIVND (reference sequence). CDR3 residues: CASSMGLERVTYNEQFF. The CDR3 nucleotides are TGTGCCAGTAGTATGGGACTCGAGCGGGTAACCTACAATGAGCAGTTCTTC.

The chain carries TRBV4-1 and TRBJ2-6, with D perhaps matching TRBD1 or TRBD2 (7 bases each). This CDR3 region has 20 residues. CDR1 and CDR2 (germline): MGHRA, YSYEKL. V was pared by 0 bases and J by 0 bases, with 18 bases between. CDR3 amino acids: CASSQEGRGGVDSGANVLTF. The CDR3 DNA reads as TGCGCCAGCAGCCAAGAGGGCAGGGGGGGGGTGGACTCTGGGGCCAACGTCCTGACTTTC.

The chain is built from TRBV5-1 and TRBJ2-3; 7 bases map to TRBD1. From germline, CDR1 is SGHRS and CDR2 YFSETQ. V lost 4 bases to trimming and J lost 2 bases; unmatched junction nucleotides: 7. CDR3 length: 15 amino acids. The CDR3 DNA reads TGCGCCAGCAGCCCGGGACAGAGCTCCACAGATACGCAGTATTTT. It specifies CASSPGQSSTDTQYF. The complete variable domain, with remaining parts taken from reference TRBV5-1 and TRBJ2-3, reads KAGVTQTPRYLIKTRGQQVTLSCSPISGHRSVSWYQQTPGQGLQFLFEYFSETQRNKGNFPGRFSGRQFSNSRSEMNVSTLELGDSALYLCASSPGQSSTDTQYFGPGTRLTVL.

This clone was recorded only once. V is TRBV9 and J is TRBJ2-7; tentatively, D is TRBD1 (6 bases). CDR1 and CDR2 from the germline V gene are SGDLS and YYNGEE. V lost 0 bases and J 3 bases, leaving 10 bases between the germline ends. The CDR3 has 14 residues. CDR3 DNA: TGTGCCAGCAGCGTAGGTGCAGGGGTCTACGAGCAGTACTTC. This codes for CASSVGAGVYEQYF.

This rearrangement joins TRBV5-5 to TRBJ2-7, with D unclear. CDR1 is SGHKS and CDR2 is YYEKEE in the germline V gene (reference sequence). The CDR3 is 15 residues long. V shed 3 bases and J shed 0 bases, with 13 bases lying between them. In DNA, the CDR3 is TGTGCCAGCAGCTCCCCCGACTTGGGCTCCTACGAGCAGTACTTC. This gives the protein CASSSPDLGSYEQYF. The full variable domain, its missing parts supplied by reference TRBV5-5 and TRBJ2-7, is DAGVTQSPTHLIKTRGQQVTLRCSPISGHKSVSWYQQVLGQGPQFIFQYYEKEERGRGNFPDRFSARQFPNYSSELNVNALLLGDSALYLCASSSPDLGSYEQYFGPGTRLTVT.

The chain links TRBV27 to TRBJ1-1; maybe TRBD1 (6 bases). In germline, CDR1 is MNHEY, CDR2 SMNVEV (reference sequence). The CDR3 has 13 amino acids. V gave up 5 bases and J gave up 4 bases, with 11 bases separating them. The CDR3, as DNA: TGTGCCAGCAGTAGACAGGCGCCCACTGAAGCTTTCTTT. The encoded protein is CASSRQAPTEAFF.

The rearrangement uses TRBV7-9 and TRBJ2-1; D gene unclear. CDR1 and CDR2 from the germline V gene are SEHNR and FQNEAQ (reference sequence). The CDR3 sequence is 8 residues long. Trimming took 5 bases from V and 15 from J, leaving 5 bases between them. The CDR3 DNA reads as TGTGCCAGCAGCCCCGGGTTCTTC. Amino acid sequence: CASSPGFF.

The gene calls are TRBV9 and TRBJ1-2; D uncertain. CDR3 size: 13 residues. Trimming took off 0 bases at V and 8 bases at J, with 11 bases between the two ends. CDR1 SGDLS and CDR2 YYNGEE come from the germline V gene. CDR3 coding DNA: TGTGCCAGCAGCGTAGCGTTGACGGGAGGCTACACCTTC. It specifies CASSVALTGGYTF.

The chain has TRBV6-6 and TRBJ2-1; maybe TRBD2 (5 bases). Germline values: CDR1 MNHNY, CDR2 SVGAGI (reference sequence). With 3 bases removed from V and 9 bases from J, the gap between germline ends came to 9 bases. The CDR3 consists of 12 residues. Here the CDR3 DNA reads TGTGCCAGCAGTTATGTTGCGGGTGAGCAGTTCTTC. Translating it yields CASSYVAGEQFF.

The CDR3 is CASSSGQGLSYEQYF. Here the CDR3 DNA reads TGTGCCAGCAGCTCGGGACAGGGACTTTCCTACGAGCAGTACTTC. This sequence joins TRBV5-8 and TRBJ2-7; 9 bases are shared with TRBD1. CDR3 length: 15 residues. V was pared by 3 bases and J by 1 base, with 5 bases of the junction left unmatched. The germline V gene encodes CDR1 SGHTS and CDR2 YDEGEE.

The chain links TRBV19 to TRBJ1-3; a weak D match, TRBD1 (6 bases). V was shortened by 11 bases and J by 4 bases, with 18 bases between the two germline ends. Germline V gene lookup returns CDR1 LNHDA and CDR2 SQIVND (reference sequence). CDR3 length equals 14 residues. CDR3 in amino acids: CAASDRGYGNTIYF. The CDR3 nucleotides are TGTGCCGCCAGTGATAGGGGGTACGGAAACACCATATATTTT.

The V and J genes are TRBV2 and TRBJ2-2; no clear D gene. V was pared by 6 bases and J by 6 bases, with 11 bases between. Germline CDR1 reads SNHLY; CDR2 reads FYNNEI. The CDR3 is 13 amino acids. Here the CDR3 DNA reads TGTGCCAGCAGGAGGACCGTGGCCGGGGAGCTGTTTTTT. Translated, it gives CASRRTVAGELFF.

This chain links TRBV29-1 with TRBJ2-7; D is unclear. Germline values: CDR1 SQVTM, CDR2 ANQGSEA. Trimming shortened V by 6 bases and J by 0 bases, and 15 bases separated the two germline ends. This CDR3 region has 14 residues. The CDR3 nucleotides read TGCAGCGTCCGAGCCGTTTCCAGCTCCTACGAGCAGTACTTC. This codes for CSVRAVSSSYEQYF.

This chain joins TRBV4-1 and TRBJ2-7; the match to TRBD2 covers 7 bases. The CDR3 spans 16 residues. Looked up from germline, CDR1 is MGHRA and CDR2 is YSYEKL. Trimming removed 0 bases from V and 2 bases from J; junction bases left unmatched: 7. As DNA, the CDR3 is TGCGCCAGCAGCCAAGATCGGCGGGAGTCCCCCTACGAGCAGTACTTC. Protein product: CASSQDRRESPYEQYF.

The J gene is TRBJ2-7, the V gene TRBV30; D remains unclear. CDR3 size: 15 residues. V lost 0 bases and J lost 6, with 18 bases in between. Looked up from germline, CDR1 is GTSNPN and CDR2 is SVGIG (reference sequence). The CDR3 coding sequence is TGTGCCTGGAGTGTACAAATATCAACCCCCCTCGAGCAGTACTTC. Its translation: CAWSVQISTPLEQYF.

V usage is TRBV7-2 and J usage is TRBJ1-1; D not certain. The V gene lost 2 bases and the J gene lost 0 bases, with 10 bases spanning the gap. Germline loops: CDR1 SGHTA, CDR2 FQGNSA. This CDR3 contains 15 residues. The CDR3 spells CASSLRSDMNTEAFF. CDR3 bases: TGTGCCAGCAGCTTACGGTCCGATATGAACACTGAAGCTTTCTTT.

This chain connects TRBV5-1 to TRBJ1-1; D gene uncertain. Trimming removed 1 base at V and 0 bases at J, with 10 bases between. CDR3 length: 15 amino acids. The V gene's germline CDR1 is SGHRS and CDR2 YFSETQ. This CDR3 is CASSLSGEMNTEAFF. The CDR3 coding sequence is TGCGCCAGCAGCTTGTCCGGCGAGATGAACACTGAAGCTTTCTTT.

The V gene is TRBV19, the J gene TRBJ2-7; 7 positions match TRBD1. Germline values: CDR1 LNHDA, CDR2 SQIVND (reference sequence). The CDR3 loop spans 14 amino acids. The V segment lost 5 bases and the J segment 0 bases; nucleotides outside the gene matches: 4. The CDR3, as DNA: TGTGCCAGTAGTGGAAGGGACAGCTCCTACGAGCAGTACTTC. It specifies CASSGRDSSYEQYF.

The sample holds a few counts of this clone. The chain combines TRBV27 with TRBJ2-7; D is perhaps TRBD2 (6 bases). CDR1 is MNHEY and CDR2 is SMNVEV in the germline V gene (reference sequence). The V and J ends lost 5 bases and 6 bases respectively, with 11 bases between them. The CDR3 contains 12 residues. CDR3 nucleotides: TGTGCCAGCAGTCCTGGGGGGTTCGAGCAGTACTTC. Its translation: CASSPGGFEQYF.

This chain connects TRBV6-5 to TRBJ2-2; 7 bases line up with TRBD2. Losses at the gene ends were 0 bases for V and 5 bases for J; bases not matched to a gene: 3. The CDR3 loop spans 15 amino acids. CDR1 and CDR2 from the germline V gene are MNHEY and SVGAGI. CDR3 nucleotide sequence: TGTGCCAGCAGTTACTCGGCGGGAGAGACCGGGGAGCTGTTTTTT. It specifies CASSYSAGETGELFF.

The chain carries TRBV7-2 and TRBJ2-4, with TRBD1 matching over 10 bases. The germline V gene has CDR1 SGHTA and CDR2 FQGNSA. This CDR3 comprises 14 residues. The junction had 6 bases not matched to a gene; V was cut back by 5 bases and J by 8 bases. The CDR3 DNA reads TGTGCCAGCAGCCCCGGACAGGGGGGATACATTCAGTACTTC. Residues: CASSPGQGGYIQYF.

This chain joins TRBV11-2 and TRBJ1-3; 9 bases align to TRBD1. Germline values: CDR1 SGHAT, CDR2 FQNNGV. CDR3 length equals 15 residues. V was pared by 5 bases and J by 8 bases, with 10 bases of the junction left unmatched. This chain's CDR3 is CASSNHRGRGYTIYF. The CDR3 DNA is TGTGCCAGCAGCAACCACAGGGGGCGCGGATACACCATATATTTT.

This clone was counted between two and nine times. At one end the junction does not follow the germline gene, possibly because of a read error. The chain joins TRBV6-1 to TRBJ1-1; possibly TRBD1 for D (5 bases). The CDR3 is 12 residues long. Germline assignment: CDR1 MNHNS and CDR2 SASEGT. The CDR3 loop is CASSEARGGRGF. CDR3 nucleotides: TGTGCCAGCAGTGAGGCCCGGGGGGGACGGGGCTTT.

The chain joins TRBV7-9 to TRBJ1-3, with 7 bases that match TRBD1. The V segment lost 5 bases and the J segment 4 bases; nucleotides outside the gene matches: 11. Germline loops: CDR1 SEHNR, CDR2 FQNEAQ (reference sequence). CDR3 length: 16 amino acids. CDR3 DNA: TGTGCCAGCAGCCTGAATACAGGGGCTCTAGGAAACACCATATATTTT. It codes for CASSLNTGALGNTIYF.